This T cell receptor (beta chain) was profiled in a study of T cell responses to AZD1222 COVID-19 vaccine. Study-wide findings and caveats: Donors were mostly white British, more females; clonal diversity possibly underestimated.

Using immunoSEQ multiplex PCR, the repertoire was profiled, and TCRdb retains in-frame clones only, with some absent. The sample shows about 99,000 clones, about nine tenths of them seen only once. Notes on this clone: The antigen remains unidentified.

The receptor was isolated from an adult in good health. The material sequenced was peripheral blood, taken on day 0 of AZD1222 vaccination.

This CDR3 reads CASSPAWYNEQFF. The CDR3 DNA is TGTGCCAGCTCACCAGCTTGGTACAATGAGCAGTTCTTC. The chain links TRBV18 to TRBJ2-1; D not certain. From germline, CDR1 is KGHSH and CDR2 LQKENI. The V and J ends lost 2 bases and 4 bases respectively, with 6 bases between them. This CDR3 contains 13 residues.